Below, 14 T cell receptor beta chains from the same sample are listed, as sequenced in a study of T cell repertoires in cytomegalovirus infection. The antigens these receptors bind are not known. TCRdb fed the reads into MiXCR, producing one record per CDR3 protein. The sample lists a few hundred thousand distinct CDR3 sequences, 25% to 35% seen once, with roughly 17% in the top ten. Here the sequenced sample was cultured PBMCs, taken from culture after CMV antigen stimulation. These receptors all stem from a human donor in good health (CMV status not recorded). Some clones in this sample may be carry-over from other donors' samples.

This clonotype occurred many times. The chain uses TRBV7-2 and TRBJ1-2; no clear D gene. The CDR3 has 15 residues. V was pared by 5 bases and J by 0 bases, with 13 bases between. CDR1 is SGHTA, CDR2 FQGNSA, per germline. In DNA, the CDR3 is TGTGCCAGCAGCCGAGCGGCCAGTTCTAACTATGGCTACACCTTC. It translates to CASSRAASSNYGYTF.

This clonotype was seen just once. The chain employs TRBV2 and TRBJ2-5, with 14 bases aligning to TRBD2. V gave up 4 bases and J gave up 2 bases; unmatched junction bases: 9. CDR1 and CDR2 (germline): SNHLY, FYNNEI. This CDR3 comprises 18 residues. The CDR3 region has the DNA TGTGCCAGCAGTGTCACCGGGACTAGCGGGGGCAGACAAGAGACCCAGTACTTC. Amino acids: CASSVTGTSGGRQETQYF. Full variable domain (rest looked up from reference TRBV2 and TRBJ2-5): EPEVTQTPSHQVTQMGQEVILRCVPISNHLYFYWYRQILGQKVEFLVSFYNNEISEKSEIFDDQFSVERPDGSNFTLKIRSTKLEDSAMYFCASSVTGTSGGRQETQYFGPGTRLLVL.

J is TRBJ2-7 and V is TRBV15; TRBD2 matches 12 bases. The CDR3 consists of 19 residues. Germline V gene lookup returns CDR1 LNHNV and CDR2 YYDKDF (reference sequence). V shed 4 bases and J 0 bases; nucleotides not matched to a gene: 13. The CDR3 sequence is CATSTPIGLAGISSYEQYF. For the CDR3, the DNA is TGTGCCACCAGCACCCCCATCGGACTAGCGGGAATTAGCTCCTACGAGCAGTACTTC.

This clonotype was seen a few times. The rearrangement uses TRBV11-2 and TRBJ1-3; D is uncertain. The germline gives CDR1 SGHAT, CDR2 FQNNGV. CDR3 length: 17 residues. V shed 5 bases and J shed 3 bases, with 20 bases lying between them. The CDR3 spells CASSPIFKVLGGNTIYF. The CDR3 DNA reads TGTGCCAGCAGCCCCATTTTTAAAGTGTTGGGTGGAAACACCATATATTTT.

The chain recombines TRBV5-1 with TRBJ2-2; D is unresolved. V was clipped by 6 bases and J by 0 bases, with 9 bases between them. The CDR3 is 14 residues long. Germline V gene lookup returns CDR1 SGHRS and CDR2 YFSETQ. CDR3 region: CASTPDANTGELFF. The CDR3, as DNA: TGCGCCAGCACCCCGGACGCGAACACCGGGGAGCTGTTTTTT.

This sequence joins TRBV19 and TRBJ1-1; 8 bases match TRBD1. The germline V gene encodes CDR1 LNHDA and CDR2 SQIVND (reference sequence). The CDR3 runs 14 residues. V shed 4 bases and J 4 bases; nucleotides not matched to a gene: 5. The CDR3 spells CASSTGTGFTEAFF. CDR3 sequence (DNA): TGTGCCAGTAGTACCGGGACAGGCTTCACTGAAGCTTTCTTT. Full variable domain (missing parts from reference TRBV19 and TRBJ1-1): DGGITQSPKYLFRKEGQNVTLSCEQNLNHDAMYWYRQDPGQGLRLIYYSQIVNDFQKGDIAEGYSVSREKKESFPLTVTSAQKNPTAFYLCASSTGTGFTEAFFGQGTRLTVV.

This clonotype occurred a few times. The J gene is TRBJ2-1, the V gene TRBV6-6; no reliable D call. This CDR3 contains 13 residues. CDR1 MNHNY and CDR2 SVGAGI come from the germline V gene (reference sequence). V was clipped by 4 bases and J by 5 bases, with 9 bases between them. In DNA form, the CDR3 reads TGTGCCAGCAGTTCGGCTGGGAACAATGAGCAGTTCTTC. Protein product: CASSSAGNNEQFF.

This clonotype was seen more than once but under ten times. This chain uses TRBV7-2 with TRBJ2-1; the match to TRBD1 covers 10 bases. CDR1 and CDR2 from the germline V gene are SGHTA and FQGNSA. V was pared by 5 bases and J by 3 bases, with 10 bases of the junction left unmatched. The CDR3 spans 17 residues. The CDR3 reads CASSPTARTGGYNEQFF. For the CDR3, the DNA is TGTGCCAGCAGCCCAACTGCACGGACAGGGGGCTACAATGAGCAGTTCTTC.

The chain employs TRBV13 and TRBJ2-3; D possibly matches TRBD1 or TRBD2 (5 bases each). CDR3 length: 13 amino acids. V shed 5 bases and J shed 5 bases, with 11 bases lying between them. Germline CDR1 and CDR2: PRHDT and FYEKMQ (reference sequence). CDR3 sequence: CASSRAGGDTQYF. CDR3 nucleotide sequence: TGTGCCAGCAGCAGGGCTGGGGGAGATACGCAGTATTTT.

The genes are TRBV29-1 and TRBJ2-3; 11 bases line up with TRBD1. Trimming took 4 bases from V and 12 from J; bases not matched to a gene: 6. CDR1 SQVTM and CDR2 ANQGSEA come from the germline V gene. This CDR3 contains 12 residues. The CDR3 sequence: CSVADRGLSQYF. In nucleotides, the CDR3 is TGCAGCGTTGCGGACAGGGGGCTTTCTCAGTATTTT.

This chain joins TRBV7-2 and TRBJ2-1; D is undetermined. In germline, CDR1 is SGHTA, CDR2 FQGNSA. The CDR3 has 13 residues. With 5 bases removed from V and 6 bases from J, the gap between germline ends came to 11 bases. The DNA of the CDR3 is TGTGCCAGCAGCACTTACTTCCGCAATGAGCAGTTCTTC. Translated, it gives CASSTYFRNEQFF.

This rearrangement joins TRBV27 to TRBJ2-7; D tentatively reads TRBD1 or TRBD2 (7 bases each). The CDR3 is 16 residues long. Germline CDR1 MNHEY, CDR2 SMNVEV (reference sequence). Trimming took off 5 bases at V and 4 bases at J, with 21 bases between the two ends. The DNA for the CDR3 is TGTGCCAGCAGTGTTCTAGGGGGCGGGAGCGATTACGAGCAGTACTTC. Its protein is CASSVLGGGSDYEQYF.

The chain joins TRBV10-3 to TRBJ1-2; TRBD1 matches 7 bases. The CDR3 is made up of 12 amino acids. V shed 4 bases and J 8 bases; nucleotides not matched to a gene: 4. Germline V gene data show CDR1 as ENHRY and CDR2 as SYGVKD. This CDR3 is CAISGQGGGYTF. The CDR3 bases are TGTGCCATCAGTGGACAGGGCGGCGGCTACACCTTC.

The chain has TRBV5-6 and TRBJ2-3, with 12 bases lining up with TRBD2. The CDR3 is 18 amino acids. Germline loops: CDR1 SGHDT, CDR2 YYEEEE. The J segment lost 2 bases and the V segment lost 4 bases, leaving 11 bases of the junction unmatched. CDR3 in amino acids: CASSPLAGGPNLTDTQYF. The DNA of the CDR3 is TGTGCCAGCAGCCCCCTAGCGGGAGGGCCAAACCTCACAGATACGCAGTATTTT.